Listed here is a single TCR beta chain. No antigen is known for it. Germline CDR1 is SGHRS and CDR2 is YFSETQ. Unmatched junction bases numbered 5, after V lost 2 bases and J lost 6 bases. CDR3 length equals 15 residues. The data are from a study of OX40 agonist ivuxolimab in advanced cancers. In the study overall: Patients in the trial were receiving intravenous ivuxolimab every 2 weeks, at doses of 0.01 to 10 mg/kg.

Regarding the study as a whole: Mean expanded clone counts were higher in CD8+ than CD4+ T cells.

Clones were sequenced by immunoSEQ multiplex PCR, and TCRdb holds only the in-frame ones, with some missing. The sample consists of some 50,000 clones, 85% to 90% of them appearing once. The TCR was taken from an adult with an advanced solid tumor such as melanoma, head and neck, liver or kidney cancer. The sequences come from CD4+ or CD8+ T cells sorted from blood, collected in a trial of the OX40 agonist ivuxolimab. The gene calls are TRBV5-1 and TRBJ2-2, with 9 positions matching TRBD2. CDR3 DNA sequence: TGCGCCAGCAGCTTAGGCGGGAGGGCGCCCGGGGAGCTGTTTTTT. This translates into CASSLGGRAPGELFF.